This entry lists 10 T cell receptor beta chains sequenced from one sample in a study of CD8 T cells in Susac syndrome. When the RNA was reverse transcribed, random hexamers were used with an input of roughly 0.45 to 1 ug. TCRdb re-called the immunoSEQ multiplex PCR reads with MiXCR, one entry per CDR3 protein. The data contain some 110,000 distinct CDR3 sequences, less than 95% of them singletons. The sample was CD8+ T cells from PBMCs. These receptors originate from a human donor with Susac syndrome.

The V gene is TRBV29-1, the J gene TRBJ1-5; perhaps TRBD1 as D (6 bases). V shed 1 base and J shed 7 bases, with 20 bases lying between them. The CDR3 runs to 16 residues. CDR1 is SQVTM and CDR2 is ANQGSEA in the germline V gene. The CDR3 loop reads CSVEGPGHLEEQPQHF. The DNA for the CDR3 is TGCAGCGTTGAAGGCCCGGGACACCTTGAGGAACAGCCCCAGCATTTT. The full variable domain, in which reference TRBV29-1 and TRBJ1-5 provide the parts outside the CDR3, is SAVISQKPSRDICQRGTSLTIQCQVDSQVTMMFWYRQQPGQSLTLIATANQGSEATYESGFVIDKFPISRPNLTFSTLTVSNMSPEDSSIYLCSVEGPGHLEEQPQHFGDGTRLSIL.

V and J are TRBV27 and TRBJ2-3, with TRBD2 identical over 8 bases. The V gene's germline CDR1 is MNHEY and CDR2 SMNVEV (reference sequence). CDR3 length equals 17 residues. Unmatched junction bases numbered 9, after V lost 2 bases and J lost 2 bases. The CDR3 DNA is TGTGCCAGCAGTTTAGGGTTAGCGGGGATTTCCACAGATACGCAGTATTTT. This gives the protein CASSLGLAGISTDTQYF.

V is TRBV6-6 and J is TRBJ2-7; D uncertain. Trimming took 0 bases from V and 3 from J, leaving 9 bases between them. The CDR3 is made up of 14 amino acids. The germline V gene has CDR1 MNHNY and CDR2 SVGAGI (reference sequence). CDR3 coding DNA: TGTGCCAGCAGTTACTCCGGGCAGAGCTACGAGCAGTACTTC. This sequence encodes CASSYSGQSYEQYF.

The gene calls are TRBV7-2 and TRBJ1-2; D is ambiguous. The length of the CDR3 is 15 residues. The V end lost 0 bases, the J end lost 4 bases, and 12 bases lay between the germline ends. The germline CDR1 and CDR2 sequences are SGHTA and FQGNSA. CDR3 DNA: TGTGCCAGCAGCTTAGCACCGTCGCCTGGCTATGGCTACACCTTC. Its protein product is CASSLAPSPGYGYTF.

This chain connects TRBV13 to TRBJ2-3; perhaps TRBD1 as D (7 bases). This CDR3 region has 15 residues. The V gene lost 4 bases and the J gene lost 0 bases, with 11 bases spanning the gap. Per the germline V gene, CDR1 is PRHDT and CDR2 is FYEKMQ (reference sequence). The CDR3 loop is CASSSGGPSTDTQYF. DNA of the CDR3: TGTGCCAGCAGCTCAGGGGGGCCGAGCACAGATACGCAGTATTTT.

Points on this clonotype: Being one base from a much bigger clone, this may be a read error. DNA of the CDR3: TGTGCCAGCAGCTTGCGGAAAACGGGGCAGGCTGAAGCTTTCTTT. This encodes CASSLRKTGQAEAFF. J is TRBJ1-1 and V is TRBV5-6; D is perhaps TRBD1 (5 bases). Germline assignment: CDR1 SGHDT and CDR2 YYEEEE. This CDR3 comprises 15 residues. V dropped 1 base and J dropped 6 bases, with 16 bases sitting between them.

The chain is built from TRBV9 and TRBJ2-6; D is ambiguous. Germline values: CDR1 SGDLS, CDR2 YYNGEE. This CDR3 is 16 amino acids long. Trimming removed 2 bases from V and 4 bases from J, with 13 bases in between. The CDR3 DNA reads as TGTGCCAGCAGCGTTGCTGTGGCGTTGGGGGCCAACGTCCTGACTTTC. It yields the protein CASSVAVALGANVLTF.

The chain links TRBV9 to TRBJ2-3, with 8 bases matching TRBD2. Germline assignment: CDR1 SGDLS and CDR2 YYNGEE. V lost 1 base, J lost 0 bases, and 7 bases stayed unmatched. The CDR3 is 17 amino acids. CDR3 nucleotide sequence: TGTGCCAGCAGCGTATCGGCGGGGGGCCCTAGCACAGATACGCAGTATTTT. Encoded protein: CASSVSAGGPSTDTQYF.

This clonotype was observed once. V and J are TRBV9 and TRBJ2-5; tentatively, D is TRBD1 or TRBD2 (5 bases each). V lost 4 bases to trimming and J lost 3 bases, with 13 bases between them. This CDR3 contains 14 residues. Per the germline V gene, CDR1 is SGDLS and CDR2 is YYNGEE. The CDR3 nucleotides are TGTGCCAGCAGCCCTTCCGGGGCCGAAGAGACCCAGTACTTC. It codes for CASSPSGAEETQYF.

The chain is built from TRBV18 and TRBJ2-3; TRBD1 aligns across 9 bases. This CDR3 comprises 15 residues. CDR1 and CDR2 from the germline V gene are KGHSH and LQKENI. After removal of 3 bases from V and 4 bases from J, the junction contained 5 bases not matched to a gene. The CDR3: CASSPIGQGSDTQYF. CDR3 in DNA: TGTGCCAGCTCACCCATCGGACAGGGGTCAGATACGCAGTATTTT.